These 19 T cell receptor beta chains originate from one sample sequenced in a study of blood T cell repertoires in COVID-19. The repertoire was sequenced with immunoSEQ multiplex PCR; TCRdb's copy has only in-frame clones and lacks some. The sample has approximately 220,000 clones, 82% seen once. Sequenced input: peripheral blood. The receptors shown here come from a woman between 65 and 79 years old with acute or convalescent COVID-19.

The genes are TRBV9 and TRBJ1-6; TRBD1 matches 9 bases. The CDR3 is 17 residues long. The trim removed 4 bases at V and 7 bases at J, leaving 12 bases unmatched. Per the germline V gene, CDR1 is SGDLS and CDR2 is YYNGEE. This CDR3 reads CASSLPPGQGRNSPLHF. The DNA for the CDR3 is TGTGCCAGCAGCCTTCCTCCGGGACAGGGAAGAAATTCACCCCTCCACTTT.

The rearrangement links TRBV28 to TRBJ2-2; D unresolved. V gave up 3 bases and J gave up 0 bases, with 8 bases separating them. The CDR3 has 15 amino acids. CDR1 and CDR2 from the germline V gene are MDHEN and SYDVKM. The CDR3 DNA reads as TGTGCCAGCAGTTTGGTGTCTACGAACACCGGGGAGCTGTTTTTT. Encoded protein: CASSLVSTNTGELFF.

The chain combines TRBV4-1 with TRBJ1-1; no clear D gene. The CDR3 is made up of 15 amino acids. With 0 bases removed from V and 11 bases from J, the gap between germline ends came to 19 bases. The germline gives CDR1 MGHRA, CDR2 YSYEKL. The DNA for the CDR3 is TGCGCCAGCAGCCAAGAGTTTAGAGCCGAGAGAGGGGCTTTCTTT. Protein product: CASSQEFRAERGAFF.

The rearrangement uses TRBV6-5 and TRBJ2-1; D is undetermined. The CDR3 is made up of 11 amino acids. Deletions cut 8 bases from V and 4 bases from J, with 6 bases between. CDR1 is MNHEY, CDR2 SVGAGI, per germline. The CDR3 protein is CASLRYNEQFF. As DNA, the CDR3 is TGTGCCAGCCTTAGATACAATGAGCAGTTCTTC.

The rearrangement links TRBV5-4 to TRBJ2-7, with 8 bases identical to TRBD1. Germline trimming cut 7 bases from V and 2 bases from J; bases unmatched to any gene: 5. Germline-derived CDR1 and CDR2 are SGHNT and YYREEE (reference sequence). This CDR3 comprises 13 residues. CDR3 DNA: TGTGCCAGCCACACAGGGGGTACCTACGAGCAGTACTTC. Amino acid sequence: CASHTGGTYEQYF.

J is TRBJ1-2 and V is TRBV14, with D perhaps matching TRBD1 (6 bases). Trimming removed 3 bases at V and 4 bases at J, with 9 bases between. CDR1 is SGHDN and CDR2 is FVKESK in the germline V gene. The CDR3 is 13 residues long. CDR3 DNA: TGTGCCAGCAGCCAGGACAGAGCCTATGGCTACACCTTC. This codes for CASSQDRAYGYTF. Full variable domain (outside the CDR3, taken from reference TRBV14 and TRBJ1-2): EAGVTQFPSHSVIEKGQTVTLRCDPISGHDNLYWYRRVMGKEIKFLLHFVKESKQDESGMPNNRFLAERTGGTYSTLKVQPAELEDSGVYFCASSQDRAYGYTFGSGTRLTVV.

This clone was seen a single time. The chain combines TRBV27 with TRBJ1-2; possibly TRBD1 for D (5 bases). The CDR3 has 14 amino acids. Germline-derived CDR1 and CDR2 are MNHEY and SMNVEV (reference sequence). Trimming removed 5 bases at V and 0 bases at J, with 10 bases between. For the CDR3, the DNA is TGTGCCAGCAGTCCAGGGCGAGCTAACTATGGCTACACCTTC. This encodes CASSPGRANYGYTF.

V usage is TRBV30 and J usage is TRBJ1-4; D perhaps matches TRBD1 (5 bases). This CDR3 is 16 amino acids long. The V gene's germline CDR1 is GTSNPN and CDR2 SVGIG (reference sequence). Trimming took 2 bases from V and 0 from J, leaving 13 bases between them. The CDR3 is CAWSPDRTSTNEKLFF. The CDR3 nucleotides are TGTGCCTGGAGTCCGGACCGGACATCAACTAATGAAAAACTGTTTTTT.

The rearrangement joins TRBV18 to TRBJ1-4, with a tentative D call TRBD1 (6 bases). V shed 2 bases and J shed 5 bases, with 6 bases lying between them. The CDR3 consists of 13 residues. Per the germline V gene, CDR1 is KGHSH and CDR2 is LQKENI. CDR3 sequence: CASSPGQNEKLFF. CDR3 DNA sequence: TGTGCCAGCTCACCAGGACAGAATGAAAAACTGTTTTTT.

This chain joins TRBV4-3 and TRBJ2-2; 7 bases align to TRBD1. This CDR3 region has 17 residues. The ends lost 3 bases at V and 0 bases at J; junction bases unmatched: 7. Germline CDR1 reads LGHNA; CDR2 reads YSLEER. CDR3 nucleotides: TGCGCCAGCAGCCATTTAACAGGGGCTTCGAACACCGGGGAGCTGTTTTTT. Protein sequence: CASSHLTGASNTGELFF.

On this clone: The same CDR3 is also encoded by other DNA sequences in this sample. The J gene is TRBJ2-7, the V gene TRBV18; perhaps TRBD1 as D (5 bases). The V end lost 0 bases, the J end lost 2 bases, and 8 bases lay between the germline ends. The germline V gene has CDR1 KGHSH and CDR2 LQKENI. The CDR3 is 14 amino acids. CDR3 in DNA: TGTGCCAGCTCACCACCCGGACATCCCTACGAGCAGTACTTC. This encodes CASSPPGHPYEQYF.

V and J are TRBV5-5 and TRBJ1-3, with D perhaps TRBD1 (5 bases). V lost 4 bases to trimming and J lost 1 base, with 12 bases between them. This CDR3 has 15 amino acids. From germline, CDR1 is SGHKS and CDR2 YYEKEE (reference sequence). CDR3 DNA: TGTGCCAGCAGCCGCAGGGTAGAATCTGGAAACACCATATATTTT. This gives the protein CASSRRVESGNTIYF.

The chain uses TRBV7-9 and TRBJ2-7; 9 bases are shared with TRBD1. There are 15 residues in the CDR3. Looked up from germline, CDR1 is SEHNR and CDR2 is FQNEAQ (reference sequence). J lost 3 bases, V lost 5 bases, and 8 bases had no gene match. This CDR3 is CASSHGTGNNYEQYF. The CDR3, as DNA: TGTGCCAGCAGCCACGGGACAGGGAACAACTACGAGCAGTACTTC.

This clone was detected only a few times. V gene TRBV30 combines with J gene TRBJ2-7; 8 positions match TRBD1. The ends lost 5 bases at V and 2 bases at J; junction bases unmatched: 8. Germline CDR1 reads GTSNPN; CDR2 reads SVGIG (reference sequence). There are 14 residues in the CDR3. The CDR3: CAWGDRPPAYEQYF. CDR3 nucleotide sequence: TGTGCCTGGGGGGACAGGCCGCCTGCCTACGAGCAGTACTTC.

V usage is TRBV5-1 and J usage is TRBJ1-6, with 7 bases matching TRBD1. CDR3 length: 15 residues. V lost 0 bases to trimming and J lost 7 bases; unmatched junction nucleotides: 4. From germline, CDR1 is SGHRS and CDR2 YFSETQ. DNA of the CDR3: TGCGCCAGCAGCTTGGCCGGGACAGTAAATTCACCCCTCCACTTT. Protein sequence: CASSLAGTVNSPLHF. Variable domain in full (rest from reference TRBV5-1 and TRBJ1-6): KAGVTQTPRYLIKTRGQQVTLSCSPISGHRSVSWYQQTPGQGLQFLFEYFSETQRNKGNFPGRFSGRQFSNSRSEMNVSTLELGDSALYLCASSLAGTVNSPLHFGNGTRLTVT.

The chain has TRBV5-4 and TRBJ2-5, with 14 bases aligning to TRBD2. This CDR3 contains 17 residues. Germline CDR1 is SGHNT and CDR2 is YYREEE (reference sequence). Trimming cost V 0 bases and J 4 bases; bases outside gene matches: 5. CDR3 amino acids: CASSLAETSGGAETQYF. The CDR3 DNA reads TGTGCCAGCAGCTTGGCCGAGACTAGCGGGGGGGCAGAGACCCAGTACTTC. The full variable domain, rest sourced from reference TRBV5-4 and TRBJ2-5, is ETGVTQSPTHLIKTRGQQVTLRCSSQSGHNTVSWYQQALGQGPQFIFQYYREEENGRGNFPPRFSGLQFPNYSSELNVNALELDDSALYLCASSLAETSGGAETQYFGPGTRLLVL.

This clone appeared a single time. The V call is TRBV12-3 or TRBV12-4, the J call TRBJ1-2, with TRBD1 matching 7 bases. Unmatched junction bases numbered 3, after V lost 6 bases and J lost 2 bases. The CDR3 has 13 residues. The CDR3 DNA reads as TGTGCCAGCAGGACGGGACAGAACTATGGCTACACCTTC. Translating gives CASRTGQNYGYTF.

V gene TRBV7-9 combines with J gene TRBJ1-1, with 10 bases matching TRBD1. The germline CDR1 and CDR2 sequences are SEHNR and FQNEAQ (reference sequence). V was pared by 0 bases and J by 7 bases, with 8 bases of the junction left unmatched. The CDR3 has 16 residues. The CDR3 region is CASSLARGTGEIEAFF. The CDR3 nucleotides read TGTGCCAGCAGCTTAGCTAGGGGGACAGGGGAGATTGAAGCTTTCTTT.

This clone has a handful of counts. The chain carries TRBV6-6 and TRBJ1-3, with D hard to call. CDR3 length: 16 residues. V lost 0 bases to trimming and J lost 0 bases, with 9 bases between them. Per the germline V gene, CDR1 is MNHNY and CDR2 is SVGAGI (reference sequence). In nucleotides, the CDR3 is TGTGCCAGCAGTTACTCCTGGAGTGACTCTGGAAACACCATATATTTT. Translating gives CASSYSWSDSGNTIYF.